These 18 T cell receptor beta chains share one sample of origin, sequenced in a study of cytomegalovirus exposure and HLA in healthy donors. 60 Vbeta and 13 Jbeta primers were used in PCR. Data came from immunoSEQ multiplex PCR; TCRdb stores just in-frame clones and leaves some out. The sample yields 80,000 to 100,000 clones, 70% to 80% seen once. Sequencing was performed on PBMCs. These TCRs come from a male donor in good health and CMV-seropositive.

In nucleotides, the CDR3 is TGCGCCAGCAGCCTGAGTCCCGGGACAGGGATGGGGGGCACTGAAGCTTTCTTT. Amino acids: CASSLSPGTGMGGTEAFF. The chain carries TRBV4-1 and TRBJ1-1; 9 bases match TRBD1. CDR3 length: 18 residues. From germline, CDR1 is MGHRA and CDR2 YSYEKL. V trimming: 4 bases; J trimming: 4 bases; junction bases outside the gene matches: 16.

V is TRBV7-8 and J is TRBJ1-5; a weak D match, TRBD1 (6 bases). CDR3 length equals 17 residues. V was clipped by 4 bases and J by 3 bases, with 19 bases between them. The germline gives CDR1 SGHVS, CDR2 FQNEAQ. CDR3 coding DNA: TGTGCCAGCAGCTCAATGAGGTCGGGGGGCATCAATCAGCCCCAGCATTTT. It translates to CASSSMRSGGINQPQHF.

The V call is TRBV19, the J call TRBJ1-3, with D tentatively TRBD1 (5 bases). The CDR3 is 15 residues long. The V gene lost 6 bases and the J gene lost 0 bases, with 12 bases spanning the gap. From germline, CDR1 is LNHDA and CDR2 SQIVND (reference sequence). CDR3 region: CASRTAQSSGNTIYF. The CDR3 region has the DNA TGTGCCAGTAGGACAGCTCAGAGCTCTGGAAACACCATATATTTT.

This clone has only a few counts. The V call is TRBV10-3, the J call TRBJ1-4; tentative D call: TRBD1 (6 bases). V was pared by 2 bases and J by 3 bases, with 10 bases between. The CDR3 covers 15 residues. The germline gives CDR1 ENHRY, CDR2 SYGVKD. DNA for the CDR3: TGTGCCATCAGTGAGGGGGGGGCAGCTAATGAAAAACTGTTTTTT. This sequence encodes CAISEGGAANEKLFF.

In its sample, this clone was seen once. The chain recombines TRBV27 with TRBJ2-1; possible D gene TRBD1, 5 bases. The V gene's germline CDR1 is MNHEY and CDR2 SMNVEV (reference sequence). The CDR3 is made up of 19 amino acids. V lost 6 bases and J 0 bases, leaving 24 bases between the germline ends. CDR3 sequence: CASSSLGSQGLSSYNEQFF. CDR3 coding DNA: TGTGCCAGCAGCAGTTTGGGGTCGCAGGGTTTAAGCTCCTACAATGAGCAGTTCTTC.

V and J are TRBV30 and TRBJ2-7; D is uncertain. With 1 base removed from V and 2 bases from J, the gap between germline ends came to 3 bases. Looked up from germline, CDR1 is GTSNPN and CDR2 is SVGIG (reference sequence). This CDR3 is built from 11 residues. The CDR3 region has the DNA TGTGCCTGGAGTGCCGCCTACGAGCAGTACTTC. Translated: CAWSAAYEQYF.

On this clone itself: Because the CDR3's place on the DNA is in doubt, the DNA is left out and the CDR3 is given as listed by TCRdb. This rearrangement joins TRBV29-1 to TRBJ1-1. Termini included, the CDR3 measures 10 amino acids. CDR1 is SQVTM and CDR2 is ANQGSEA in the germline V gene. This chain's CDR3 is CSVDWGEGIF.

This chain joins TRBV15 and TRBJ2-1; tentative D call: TRBD1 (6 bases). This CDR3 comprises 13 residues. V was clipped by 0 bases and J by 10 bases, with 10 bases between them. Germline values: CDR1 LNHNV, CDR2 YYDKDF (reference sequence). The CDR3 DNA reads TGTGCCACCAGCAGAGACTCCGGGACAGAGCAGTTCTTC. Translating it yields CATSRDSGTEQFF.

This sequence joins TRBV19 and TRBJ2-7; TRBD2 agrees at 7 bases. CDR3 length: 16 residues. In germline, CDR1 is LNHDA, CDR2 SQIVND (reference sequence). With 0 bases clipped from V and 4 bases from J, the junction kept 9 bases outside the gene matches. This CDR3 is CASSIDIPGLHYEQYF. CDR3 DNA: TGTGCCAGTAGTATAGATATACCGGGACTACATTACGAGCAGTACTTC.

The chain has TRBV18 and TRBJ1-2; D unclear. This CDR3 comprises 14 residues. V gave up 1 base and J gave up 4 bases, with 10 bases separating them. CDR1 is KGHSH and CDR2 is LQKENI in the germline V gene. The CDR3 is CASSPLLDGYGYTF. DNA for the CDR3: TGTGCCAGCTCACCACTCCTAGATGGCTATGGCTACACCTTC.

The J gene is TRBJ1-1, the V gene TRBV29-1, with a weak D call TRBD1 (6 bases). CDR3 length equals 12 residues. The germline V gene has CDR1 SQVTM and CDR2 ANQGSEA. Between the trimmed V and J ends, which lost 7 bases and 3 bases, there was a span of 12 bases. The CDR3 nucleotides are TGCAGCGCTCAACAGGGAGACACTGAAGCTTTCTTT. Its translation is CSAQQGDTEAFF.

This sequence joins TRBV5-1 and TRBJ2-3, with D possibly matching TRBD2 (6 bases). Trimming stripped 3 bases from V and 5 bases from J, with 13 bases between. Germline V gives CDR1 SGHRS, CDR2 YFSETQ. The CDR3 runs 14 residues. CDR3 protein: CASSSGDGRDTQYF. The DNA of the CDR3 is TGCGCCAGCAGCTCCGGGGACGGGAGAGATACGCAGTATTTT.

This clone was seen more than once but under ten times. The chain employs TRBV30 and TRBJ1-1; D is unclear. The V gene lost 3 bases and the J gene lost 0 bases, with 8 bases spanning the gap. Looked up from germline, CDR1 is GTSNPN and CDR2 is SVGIG (reference sequence). CDR3 length equals 13 residues. The CDR3 nucleotides are TGTGCCTGGAGCCGGGAATTGAACACTGAAGCTTTCTTT. Translation: CAWSRELNTEAFF.

V gene TRBV25-1 combines with J gene TRBJ2-5; D is ambiguous. Near its end, the DNA agrees better with TRBJ2-7, so the J call may be wrong. Germline CDR1 reads MGHDK; CDR2 reads SYGVNS. The CDR3 runs 11 residues. Here the CDR3 reads CASSHSYEQYF. The CDR3 nucleotides read TGTGCCAGCAGTCACAGCTACGAGCAGTACTTC.

With regard to this clone: An end of the junction differs from the germline gene, which may be a read error. This chain joins TRBV19 and TRBJ1-5; 8 bases fit TRBD1. CDR1 and CDR2 (germline): LNHDA, SQIVND (reference sequence). The CDR3 has 16 amino acids. The CDR3 loop is CASSLDRGGTNQPQHF. In nucleotides, the CDR3 is TGTGCCAGTAGTCTAGACAGGGGAGGGACCAATCAGCCCCAGCATTTT.

The table lists this clone with a few counts. The rearrangement joins TRBV6-5 to TRBJ1-5; maybe TRBD1 (5 bases). Per germline, CDR1 MNHEY and CDR2 SVGAGI. Trimming took off 0 bases at V and 6 bases at J, with 12 bases between the two ends. This CDR3 contains 15 residues. The CDR3 DNA reads as TGTGCCAGCAGTTACTCGAGTGCGGGGGGTCAGCCCCAGCATTTT. As protein: CASSYSSAGGQPQHF.

There are a few counts of this clone. V usage is TRBV7-9 and J usage is TRBJ2-2; D is ambiguous. V was trimmed by 7 bases and J by 5 bases, leaving 8 bases between them. The germline gives CDR1 SEHNR, CDR2 FQNEAQ (reference sequence). The CDR3 runs 12 residues. CDR3 region: CASNRLTGELFF. The CDR3, as DNA: TGTGCCAGCAACCGGTTGACCGGGGAGCTGTTTTTT. The full variable domain, in which reference TRBV7-9 and TRBJ2-2 provide the parts outside the CDR3, is DTGVSQNPRHKITKRGQNVTFRCDPISEHNRLYWYRQTLGQGPEFLTYFQNEAQLEKSRLLSDRFSAERPKGSFSTLEIQRTEQGDSAMYLCASNRLTGELFFGEGSRLTVL.

This chain joins TRBV30 and TRBJ1-1; D may be TRBD1 (6 bases). V lost 4 bases to trimming and J lost 1 base, with 13 bases between them. The germline gives CDR1 GTSNPN, CDR2 SVGIG (reference sequence). This CDR3 has 14 amino acids. CDR3 region: CAWTYGGGNTEAFF. In nucleotides, the CDR3 is TGTGCCTGGACTTATGGGGGCGGGAACACTGAAGCTTTCTTT. Full variable domain (rest looked up from reference TRBV30 and TRBJ1-1): SQTIHQWPATLVQPVGSPLSLECTVEGTSNPNLYWYRQAAGRGLQLLFYSVGIGQISSEVPQNLSASRPQDRQFILSSKKLLLSDSGFYLCAWTYGGGNTEAFFGQGTRLTVV.